This is a list of T cell receptor beta chains from one sample in a study of blood T cell repertoires in COVID-19. Only in-frame clones appear in the TCRdb table, and some are missing; sequencing was by immunoSEQ multiplex PCR. The data contain approximately 100,000 clones, roughly four fifths of them singletons. Specimen: peripheral blood. Receptors originate from a man aged 55 to 69 with acute or convalescent COVID-19. CDR3s include the opening cysteine and the closing phenylalanine or tryptophan. Fields, in order: V gene, D gene, clone size, J gene, CDR3 protein, CDR3 DNA. The D gene is left open where the match is weak. The size entry is marked missing in some rows and otherwise reads once, few, many or a size class.

v_call: TRBV27
d_call: TRBD1
clone_size: few
j_call: TRBJ1-5
cdr3_aa: CASSFRGRDQPQHF
cdr3_nt: TGTGCCAGCAGTTTCAGGGGGCGAGATCAGCCCCAGCATTTT

v_call: TRBV27
d_call: .
clone_size: once
j_call: TRBJ1-1
cdr3_aa: CASTSGQGKVTEAFF
cdr3_nt: TGTGCCAGCACCTCGGGGCAGGGGAAGGTCACTGAAGCTTTCTTT

v_call: TRBV7-9
d_call: .
clone_size: .
j_call: TRBJ2-7
cdr3_aa: CASSSTGYEQYF
cdr3_nt: TGTGCCAGCAGCTCCACAGGGTACGAGCAGTACTTC

v_call: TRBV11-3
d_call: .
clone_size: .
j_call: TRBJ2-5
cdr3_aa: CASSLMSLAVQETQYF
cdr3_nt: TGTGCCAGCAGCTTAATGTCCTTAGCGGTTCAAGAGACCCAGTACTTC

v_call: TRBV19
d_call: .
clone_size: .
j_call: TRBJ1-5
cdr3_aa: CASSIVGGLQPQHF
cdr3_nt: TGTGCCAGTAGTATAGTCGGAGGGCTTCAGCCCCAGCATTTT

v_call: TRBV6-6
d_call: TRBD1
clone_size: few
j_call: TRBJ1-4
cdr3_aa: CASSRQGSILNEKLFF
cdr3_nt: TGTGCCAGCAGTCGACAGGGGAGTATTCTCAATGAAAAACTGTTTTTT

v_call: TRBV6-5
d_call: .
clone_size: .
j_call: TRBJ2-7
cdr3_aa: CASSKLDSYEQYF
cdr3_nt: TGTGCCAGCAGTAAACTGGACAGCTACGAGCAGTACTTC

v_call: TRBV18
d_call: TRBD1
clone_size: .
j_call: TRBJ2-7
cdr3_aa: CASSPPGQAHEQYF
cdr3_nt: TGTGCCAGCTCACCCCCGGGACAGGCCCACGAGCAGTACTTC

v_call: TRBV13
d_call: .
clone_size: .
j_call: TRBJ1-4
cdr3_aa: CASSPRDRSNEKLFF
cdr3_nt: TGTGCCAGCAGCCCCCGCGACAGATCGAATGAAAAACTGTTTTTT

v_call: TRBV6-4
d_call: TRBD1
clone_size: .
j_call: TRBJ2-2
cdr3_aa: CASRGQGTGELFF
cdr3_nt: TGTGCCAGCAGAGGACAGGGAACCGGGGAGCTGTTTTTT

v_call: TRBV7-6
d_call: .
clone_size: few
j_call: TRBJ2-7
cdr3_aa: CASSLGQVISYEQYF
cdr3_nt: TGTGCCAGCAGCTTAGGACAGGTCATTTCCTACGAGCAGTACTTC

v_call: TRBV7-9
d_call: .
clone_size: .
j_call: TRBJ1-2
cdr3_aa: CASSLTGGQGYTF
cdr3_nt: TGTGCCAGCAGCTTAACGGGGGGGCAAGGCTACACCTTC

v_call: TRBV5-6
d_call: .
clone_size: .
j_call: TRBJ1-5
cdr3_aa: CASSLGGLVPYQPQHF
cdr3_nt: TGTGCCAGCAGCTTGGGGGGGCTAGTTCCGTATCAGCCCCAGCATTTT

v_call: TRBV7-3
d_call: TRBD2
clone_size: few
j_call: TRBJ2-3
cdr3_aa: CASSLSGGPRADTQYF
cdr3_nt: TGTGCCAGCAGCTTGAGCGGGGGGCCCAGGGCAGATACGCAGTATTTT

v_call: TRBV7-2
d_call: .
clone_size: once
j_call: TRBJ1-6
cdr3_aa: CASSPVYSSPLHF
cdr3_nt: TGTGCCAGCAGCCCCGTATACAGTTCACCCCTCCACTTT

v_call: TRBV19
d_call: TRBD1
clone_size: .
j_call: TRBJ1-1
cdr3_aa: CASKTVQGAEAFF
cdr3_nt: TGTGCCAGTAAAACGGTTCAGGGGGCTGAAGCTTTCTTT

v_call: TRBV27
d_call: .
clone_size: .
j_call: TRBJ1-1
cdr3_aa: CASSPQRSNTEAFF
cdr3_nt: TGTGCCAGCAGTCCACAGAGATCGAACACTGAAGCTTTCTTT

v_call: TRBV18
d_call: .
clone_size: few
j_call: TRBJ1-1
cdr3_aa: CASSPPGQGYTEAFF
cdr3_nt: TGTGCCAGCTCACCACCAGGGCAGGGTTATACTGAAGCTTTCTTT

v_call: TRBV6-2/TRBV6-3
d_call: TRBD1
clone_size: .
j_call: TRBJ1-2
cdr3_aa: CASSSGTGGDYGYTF
cdr3_nt: TGTGCCAGCAGTTCCGGGACAGGTGGGGACTATGGCTACACCTTC

v_call: TRBV19
d_call: TRBD1
clone_size: .
j_call: TRBJ1-4
cdr3_aa: CASSILDRGNEKLFF
cdr3_nt: TGTGCCAGTAGTATATTGGACAGGGGTAATGAAAAACTGTTTTTT

v_call: TRBV19
d_call: .
clone_size: .
j_call: TRBJ1-5
cdr3_aa: CASSIQANQPQHF
cdr3_nt: TGTGCCAGTAGTATTCAGGCCAATCAGCCCCAGCATTTT

v_call: TRBV28
d_call: TRBD2
clone_size: .
j_call: TRBJ2-7
cdr3_aa: CASSPPTSGTSYEQYF
cdr3_nt: TGTGCCAGCAGTCCGCCGACTAGCGGGACCTCCTACGAGCAGTACTTC

v_call: TRBV10-3
d_call: TRBD2
clone_size: once
j_call: TRBJ2-1
cdr3_aa: CAIKALRLAGEGDEQFF
cdr3_nt: TGTGCCATCAAGGCCCTCCGACTAGCGGGAGAGGGGGATGAGCAGTTCTTC